This T cell receptor (beta chain) was documented in a study of T cell responses to AZD1222 COVID-19 vaccine. Study-level points and caveats: Spike-specific TCR breadth and depth grew following two AZD1222 doses. Mostly white British, mostly female donors; authors suggested clonal diversity may be underestimated.

Note on this clone: The antigen is not known.

Trimming left V 7 bases short and J 8 bases short, with 9 bases between. Germline CDR1 and CDR2: MNHEY and SVGAGI. The CDR3 is 12 amino acids. TCRdb keeps only in-frame clones here, not all; method: immunoSEQ multiplex PCR. The sample has about 150,000 clones, 88% seen once. The source is an adult in good health. Sequencing was performed on peripheral blood, taken on day 0 of AZD1222 vaccination. The J gene is TRBJ1-6, the V gene TRBV6-5; D not certain. DNA of the CDR3: TGTGCCAGCAAGGACGGTGATTCACCCCTCCACTTT. Amino acids: CASKDGDSPLHF.